This paragraph covers one TCR beta chain sequence. Its antigen is as yet unknown. Germline CDR1 MNHEY, CDR2 SMNVEV (reference sequence). Trimming took 8 bases from V and 10 from J; bases not matched to a gene: 13. The CDR3 loop spans 14 amino acids. PCR primers comprised 60 Vbeta and 13 Jbeta primers. Only in-frame clones appear in the TCRdb table, and some are missing; sequencing was by immunoSEQ multiplex PCR. The sample comprises fewer than 200,000 clones, roughly 84% of which are singletons, and about 1% rests with the top ten. This sample was included in a study of cytomegalovirus exposure and HLA in healthy donors. Overall study results and limits: CMV antigen specificity was confirmed in vitro for a few CMV-associated chains. It is likely that the observed cluster of highly shared sequence variants was a sequencing artifact.

This chain uses TRBV27 with TRBJ1-4, with 7 bases aligning to TRBD1. The sequenced material came from PBMCs. This clonotype was obtained from a young man in good health and CMV-seronegative. The CDR3 sequence is CASGRTGEFSKLFF. As DNA, the CDR3 is TGTGCCAGCGGACGAACAGGGGAGTTTTCAAAACTGTTTTTT.